What follows are 8 T cell receptor beta chains derived from one specimen sequenced in a study of cytomegalovirus exposure and HLA in healthy donors (dated by TCRdb to about 2017). The receptor library was made with the immunoSEQ multiplex PCR assay. This immuneACCESS table, as held by TCRdb, lists in-frame sequences with V and J called but not all clones. Of the missing ones, under half trace to an unresolved V gene in checked studies; the others have no known cause. The sample table shows roughly 73,000 clones, and 94% are seen once. In total, the top ten clones hold around 1.5% of the sample. Sequencing was carried out using PBMCs. Source of these receptors: a man aged 18 to 29 in good health and CMV-seropositive.

The chain couples TRBV5-1 to TRBJ1-1; D ambiguous. This CDR3 region has 14 residues. Germline CDR1 SGHRS, CDR2 YFSETQ. V gave up 0 bases and J gave up 5 bases, with 11 bases separating them. CDR3 in DNA: TGCGCCAGCAGCTTGGCCAGCCGCGGGACTGAAGCTTTCTTT. Its protein is CASSLASRGTEAFF.

The J gene is TRBJ2-1, the V gene TRBV10-3, with 10 positions matching TRBD1. The V gene's germline CDR1 is ENHRY and CDR2 SYGVKD. This CDR3 region has 16 residues. After removal of 2 bases from V and 8 bases from J, the junction contained 9 bases not matched to a gene. CDR3 sequence (DNA): TGTGCCATCAGTGAGACGGAGACAGGGGGCTTCTATGAGCAGTTCTTC. As protein: CAISETETGGFYEQFF.

The V call is TRBV5-6, the J call TRBJ2-7; 7 bases map to TRBD1. The CDR3 sequence is 13 residues long. CDR1 is SGHDT, CDR2 YYEEEE, per germline. With V trimmed by 7 bases and J by 0 bases, 4 bases remained unmatched. CDR3 sequence: CASGGQNSYEQYF. Here the CDR3 DNA reads TGTGCCAGCGGGGGACAGAACTCCTACGAGCAGTACTTC.

The rearrangement joins TRBV10-3 to TRBJ2-7; 8 bases agree with TRBD1. The CDR3 loop spans 12 amino acids. Losses at the gene ends were 10 bases for V and 6 bases for J; bases not matched to a gene: 8. In germline, CDR1 is ENHRY, CDR2 SYGVKD. The CDR3 DNA reads as TGTGCCACCCAGGACAGGGCTGTCGAGCAGTACTTC. It yields the protein CATQDRAVEQYF.

DNA for the CDR3: TGTGCCAGCAGTGATCCGGGACAGGTGGTCACAGATACGCAGTATTTT. Residues: CASSDPGQVVTDTQYF. The chain has TRBV28 and TRBJ2-3; 8 bases are shared with TRBD1. Germline CDR1 and CDR2: MDHEN and SYDVKM. The CDR3 runs to 16 residues. The ends lost 5 bases at V and 2 bases at J; junction bases unmatched: 9.

This sequence joins TRBV6-6 and TRBJ2-7, with 10 positions matching TRBD2. V shed 8 bases and J 5 bases; nucleotides not matched to a gene: 9. This CDR3 comprises 14 residues. Looked up from germline, CDR1 is MNHNY and CDR2 is SVGAGI (reference sequence). The CDR3 region is CASGNSGRFNEQYF. The CDR3 DNA follows: TGTGCCAGCGGTAATAGCGGGAGGTTCAACGAGCAGTACTTC.

The V call is TRBV9, the J call TRBJ2-2; TRBD1 might be the D (6 bases). The CDR3 is made up of 15 amino acids. Germline-derived CDR1 and CDR2 are SGDLS and YYNGEE. With 0 bases removed from V and 5 bases from J, the gap between germline ends came to 11 bases. Here the CDR3 DNA reads TGTGCCAGCAGCGTAGAGGCTAGGGGGACCGGGGAGCTGTTTTTT. Protein: CASSVEARGTGELFF.

The rearrangement joins TRBV9 to TRBJ1-2; TRBD1 is a possible D gene (6 bases). The germline CDR1 and CDR2 sequences are SGDLS and YYNGEE. Trimming left V 5 bases short and J 1 base short, with 12 bases between. This CDR3 is 14 amino acids long. Here the CDR3 reads CASRGQAVNYGYTF. The CDR3 DNA reads as TGTGCCAGCAGGGGACAAGCTGTTAACTATGGCTACACCTTC.